The sequence of this TCR beta chain was determined in a study of CD8 T cells in ankylosing spondylitis. General observations from the study: A TCR beta motif of roughly 8 highly homologous variants seemed to mark ankylosing spondylitis blood.

TCRdb reprocessed the 5' RACE reads via MiXCR and lists one record per CDR3 protein. The data show approximately 540,000 distinct CDR3 sequences, about 13% seen once. As for this clonotype: Its antigen is undetermined.

V shed 10 bases and J 2 bases; nucleotides not matched to a gene: 6. The CDR3 is 15 residues long. CDR1 is MNHEY and CDR2 is SVGEGT in the germline V gene. The rearrangement joins TRBV6-2 or TRBV6-3 to TRBJ2-6; 9 positions match TRBD1. The receptor's source is a male donor with ankylosing spondylitis. Sequenced sample: blood, either unsorted or a sorted T cell fraction (not recorded which). In nucleotides, the CDR3 is TGTGCCACGGGACAGGGCGTGGCTGGGGCCAACGTCCTGACTTTC. Protein product: CATGQGVAGANVLTF.